This T cell receptor (beta chain) was found in a study of T cell changes during pregnancy in multiple sclerosis. Germline lookup yields CDR1 GTSNPN and CDR2 SVGIG (reference sequence). This CDR3 has 13 residues. The table came from immunoSEQ multiplex PCR; TCRdb's copy has only in-frame clones and leaves some out. The sample holds roughly 30,000 clones; just over 90% are singletons and the top ten take around 0.41%. The chain joins TRBV30 to TRBJ1-1, with D perhaps TRBD1 (5 bases). The sequence came from a female donor with multiple sclerosis, enrolled in a pregnancy study. This material consisted of CD4+ T cells from peripheral blood mononuclear cells, taken in the second trimester of pregnancy. This CDR3 reads CARTYTRNTEAFF. CDR3 DNA sequence: TGTGCTCGGACATACACCCGGAACACTGAAGCTTTCTTT.